The entry that follows covers one TCR beta chain sequence. Its antigen remains unidentified. Base qualities are not provided; no much larger clone lies one nucleotide away. Whole blood was collected in K2EDTA tubes by collaborating institutions according to the institutions' own protocols. For TCRbeta analysis, collaborator samples were shipped as frozen whole blood, as isolated PBMCs, or as DNA extracted from either sample type. This sample is drawn from a study of blood T cell repertoires in COVID-19 (dated by TCRdb to 2018 to 2021). Some background on the complete study: The collaborator samples originated in the United States, Italy and Spain and spanned the acute and convalescent phases of COVID-19. The material from the prospective study consisted of cDNA or gDNA derived from T cells, B-cell-depleted T cells, or PBMCs. Where available, HLA class I and class II types were obtained from metadata supplied by the sample provider rather than from assay-based typing. Samples came from the ongoing ImmuneRACE study (first 160 participants) plus 1,254 subjects from 6 global collaborators. The sample metadata nearly always contained a de-identified subject ID, COVID-19 status, age in years and sex. Deeply sampled blood TCRbeta repertoires from subjects exposed to, actively infected with, or recovered from COVID-19 were included in the dataset. The repertoires were released in a freely available public database intended as a resource for research on the immune response to SARS-CoV-2.

TCRbeta CDR3 regions were amplified from genomic DNA using the immunoSEQ Assay, a bias-controlled multiplex PCR. On the authors' methods: Nucleated cell counts per sample were estimated from amplification of reference gene primers within the assay. Sequence reads were collapsed and filtered to measure the absolute abundance of every unique TCRbeta CDR3 rearrangement. For each sample, productive Simpson clonality was calculated by taking the square root of Simpson's diversity index across productive rearrangements. In TCRdb, the immuneACCESS table is reduced to in-frame sequences with V and J assigned. These tables do not hold every clone; where another copy was compared, an unresolved V gene accounts for under half, and the others remain unexplained. V, J and clone size derive from that table, while D and trimming were established from the DNA sequence. This sample lists fewer than 100,000 clones; 86% were detected once. About 7.2% of the sample is held by the ten biggest clonotypes.

General findings and caveats noted by the study authors: The amount of clinical and demographic metadata varied by source and participant and was provided uncurated.

Including the terminal cysteine and phenylalanine, the CDR3 comprises 17 residues. The only DNA kept is the CDR3, 51 bases in frame from the first base. The V end gives up 6 bases and the J end 0 bases, leaving 13 bases in the junction not matched to a gene. Via the germline V gene, CDR1 is KGHSH and CDR2 LQKENI. The clonotype was recovered from a man aged 55 to 70 with acute or convalescent COVID-19. The sequencing sample was made of peripheral blood. The chain is assembled from TRBV18 and TRBJ1-1, and 7 bases in between align with TRBD1. The CDR3 region has the sequence CASSQDQTGSMNTEAFF. In nucleotides, the sequence is TGTGCCAGCTCCCAAGATCAGACAGGGAGCATGAACACTGAAGCTTTCTTT.